What follows are 28 T cell receptor beta chains derived from one specimen sequenced in a study of beta chain features in type 1 diabetes. The isolated RNA, all of it, was reverse transcribed, so expressed TCRB transcripts were what got sequenced. Profiling relied on immunoSEQ multiplex PCR, and the TCRdb table lists in-frame clones only, not all of them. The profile shows fewer than 550,000 clones, more than 9.5% of them singletons. The source material was naive CD4+ T cells from blood. These receptors came from a woman aged 18-29 years in good health.

The V call is TRBV5-1, the J call TRBJ2-2; D is undetermined. CDR1 and CDR2 (germline): SGHRS, YFSETQ. The germline V and J ends were trimmed by 2 bases and 5 bases, with 10 bases remaining between them. This CDR3 has 14 residues. CDR3: CASSLLQTTGELFF. The CDR3, as DNA: TGCGCCAGCAGCTTACTACAGACTACCGGGGAGCTGTTTTTT.

This clone was seen a few times. This chain joins TRBV5-5 and TRBJ2-5, with 8 bases matching TRBD2. Per the germline V gene, CDR1 is SGHKS and CDR2 is YYEKEE (reference sequence). Trimming cost V 4 bases and J 0 bases; bases outside gene matches: 5. The length of the CDR3 is 15 residues. This chain's CDR3 is CASSQLAAYQETQYF. DNA for the CDR3: TGTGCCAGCAGCCAACTAGCGGCGTACCAAGAGACCCAGTACTTC.

CDR3: CASSQWGSSYNEQFF. DNA of the CDR3: TGTGCCAGCAGCCAATGGGGTAGCTCCTACAATGAGCAGTTCTTC. V gene TRBV14 combines with J gene TRBJ2-1, with D unclear. The germline V and J ends were trimmed by 2 bases and 0 bases, with 8 bases remaining between them. Germline loops: CDR1 SGHDN, CDR2 FVKESK. The CDR3 length is 15 residues. Filled out from reference TRBV14 and TRBJ2-1, the complete variable domain reads EAGVTQFPSHSVIEKGQTVTLRCDPISGHDNLYWYRRVMGKEIKFLLHFVKESKQDESGMPNNRFLAERTGGTYSTLKVQPAELEDSGVYFCASSQWGSSYNEQFFGPGTRLTVL.

About this clone: At the DNA level, this CDR3 is encoded by other sequences in the same sample as well. The CDR3 reads CASTPGGGNSPLHF. CDR3 nucleotides: TGTGCCAGCACCCCAGGGGGCGGAAATTCACCCCTCCACTTT. The rearrangement links TRBV25-1 to TRBJ1-6; 8 bases are a match to TRBD1. Germline V lookup: CDR1 MGHDK, CDR2 SYGVNS. V was clipped by 7 bases and J by 7 bases; unmatched bases: 6. This CDR3 has 14 amino acids.

The chain uses TRBV28 and TRBJ2-1, with 7 nucleotides matching TRBD1. Per germline, CDR1 MDHEN and CDR2 SYDVKM. V lost 7 bases and J lost 9; bases outside the gene matches: 18. CDR3 length equals 16 residues. CDR3 residues: CASTSWEKGAPAEQFF. In DNA form, the CDR3 reads TGTGCCAGCACAAGTTGGGAGAAGGGGGCGCCTGCTGAGCAGTTCTTC.

This clone occurred a few times. This chain uses TRBV15 with TRBJ2-1; no clear D gene. Germline CDR1 reads LNHNV; CDR2 reads YYDKDF (reference sequence). Trimming shortened V by 3 bases and J by 4 bases, and 13 bases separated the two germline ends. The CDR3 covers 15 residues. CDR3 amino acids: CATSSRVQLYNEQFF. In DNA, the CDR3 is TGTGCCACCAGCAGCCGGGTACAACTTTACAATGAGCAGTTCTTC.

The V and J genes are TRBV7-2 and TRBJ2-5; TRBD1 might be the D (6 bases). The germline V and J ends were trimmed by 5 bases and 2 bases, with 9 bases remaining between them. Germline V gives CDR1 SGHTA, CDR2 FQGNSA. The CDR3 runs to 13 residues. CDR3 in DNA: TGTGCCAGCAGCGCCGACAGGCAAGAGACCCAGTACTTC. Amino acids: CASSADRQETQYF.

The chain links TRBV14 to TRBJ2-2; 10 nucleotides align to TRBD2. The CDR3 has 17 residues. V shed 2 bases and J 2 bases; nucleotides not matched to a gene: 5. Germline V lookup: CDR1 SGHDN, CDR2 FVKESK. The CDR3 loop is CASSQLTSGANTGELFF. Written as DNA, the CDR3 is TGTGCCAGCAGCCAACTCACTAGCGGGGCTAACACCGGGGAGCTGTTTTTT. Based on the CDR3 plus reference TRBV14 and TRBJ2-2, the full variable domain is EAGVTQFPSHSVIEKGQTVTLRCDPISGHDNLYWYRRVMGKEIKFLLHFVKESKQDESGMPNNRFLAERTGGTYSTLKVQPAELEDSGVYFCASSQLTSGANTGELFFGEGSRLTVL.

Written as DNA, the CDR3 is TGTGCCAGCAGCCGGTCGGGAAGTGGCTATGGCTACACCTTC. This translates into CASSRSGSGYGYTF. This chain links TRBV27 with TRBJ1-2; D uncertain. The germline V gene encodes CDR1 MNHEY and CDR2 SMNVEV (reference sequence). The CDR3 is 14 residues long. With 6 bases removed from V and 4 bases from J, the gap between germline ends came to 15 bases.

This clone was counted only a few times. This chain uses TRBV7-9 with TRBJ1-1, with D hard to call. Trimming shortened V by 5 bases and J by 1 base, and 14 bases separated the two germline ends. The CDR3 consists of 15 residues. Germline loops: CDR1 SEHNR, CDR2 FQNEAQ (reference sequence). The CDR3 DNA sequence: TGTGCCAGCAGCCCACGGACGACTGCGAACACTGAAGCTTTCTTT. Its protein is CASSPRTTANTEAFF.

This clone was seen only a few times. This chain uses TRBV7-9 with TRBJ1-3, with D unclear. The CDR3 spans 12 residues. V lost 8 bases and J 11 bases, leaving 16 bases between the germline ends. Germline CDR1 and CDR2: SEHNR and FQNEAQ (reference sequence). CDR3 loop: CASARIGAAIYF. The DNA for the CDR3 is TGTGCCAGCGCTAGGATTGGAGCCGCCATATATTTT. The entire variable domain, with the rest obtained from reference TRBV7-9 and TRBJ1-3, is as follows: DTGVSQNPRHKITKRGQNVTFRCDPISEHNRLYWYRQTLGQGPEFLTYFQNEAQLEKSRLLSDRFSAERPKGSFSTLEIQRTEQGDSAMYLCASARIGAAIYFGEGSWLTVV.

This clone has just a few counts. The chain combines TRBV15 with TRBJ1-5; D might be TRBD1 (6 bases). The CDR3 contains 13 residues. The V and J ends lost 4 bases and 9 bases respectively, with 13 bases between them. The germline CDR1 and CDR2 sequences are LNHNV and YYDKDF (reference sequence). CDR3: CATSNEGVRPQHF. CDR3 DNA sequence: TGTGCCACCAGCAACGAGGGGGTGCGGCCCCAGCATTTT. The full variable domain, its missing parts supplied by reference TRBV15 and TRBJ1-5, is DAMVIQNPRYQVTQFGKPVTLSCSQTLNHNVMYWYQQKSSQAPKLLFHYYDKDFNNEADTPDNFQSRRPNTSFCFLDIRSPGLGDTAMYLCATSNEGVRPQHFGDGTRLSIL.

The chain has TRBV19 and TRBJ1-2, with a possible D match to TRBD1 (5 bases). The CDR3 has 12 amino acids. CDR1 and CDR2 (germline): LNHDA, SQIVND (reference sequence). Deletions cut 7 bases from V and 4 bases from J, with 10 bases between. This chain's CDR3 is CASNLRAYGYTF. The CDR3 DNA is TGTGCCAGTAATCTCAGGGCCTATGGCTACACCTTC.

This clone was seen more than once but under ten times. This rearrangement joins TRBV5-1 to TRBJ2-3; 7 nucleotides align to TRBD2. Trimming removed 2 bases from V and 3 bases from J; junction bases left unmatched: 9. The CDR3 loop spans 16 amino acids. CDR1 is SGHRS and CDR2 is YFSETQ in the germline V gene. CDR3 residues: CASSLPLKAGTDTQYF. CDR3 sequence (DNA): TGCGCCAGCAGCTTACCCCTCAAAGCGGGGACAGATACGCAGTATTTT.

This clone has more than one count but fewer than ten. This chain connects TRBV5-4 to TRBJ2-7; the match to TRBD1 covers 7 bases. CDR1 and CDR2 (germline): SGHNT, YYREEE (reference sequence). Trimming at V came to 4 bases and at J to 2 bases, leaving 6 bases not matched to a gene. The CDR3 extends over 14 amino acids. CDR3 sequence reads: CASSKGDRAYEQYV. The DNA for the CDR3 is TGTGCCAGCAGCAAGGGGGACAGAGCCTACGAGCAGTACGTC.

V is TRBV5-1 and J is TRBJ2-5, with 8 bases matching TRBD1. CDR3 length: 15 amino acids. The germline V gene has CDR1 SGHRS and CDR2 YFSETQ. After removal of 4 bases from V and 5 bases from J, the junction contained 10 bases not matched to a gene. CDR3 nucleotides: TGCGCCAGCAGCCTGACCGGGACAGGAGAGGAGACCCAGTACTTC. Translated: CASSLTGTGEETQYF.

This clone has just a few counts. V is TRBV27 and J is TRBJ1-2; D is perhaps TRBD1 (5 bases). V gave up 4 bases and J gave up 4 bases, with 13 bases separating them. The CDR3 totals 14 residues. In germline, CDR1 is MNHEY, CDR2 SMNVEV (reference sequence). The CDR3 sequence is CASSSRPGGYGYTF. The CDR3 nucleotides are TGTGCCAGCAGTTCCCGGCCGGGGGGCTATGGCTACACCTTC.

The chain combines TRBV12-5 with TRBJ2-3; D remains unclear. CDR3 size: 14 residues. Deletions cut 5 bases from V and 2 bases from J, with 11 bases between. Looked up from germline, CDR1 is LGHNT and CDR2 is FRNRAP. The CDR3 here is CASGPAPATDTQYF. Here the CDR3 DNA reads TGTGCTAGTGGTCCGGCTCCGGCCACAGATACGCAGTATTTT.

The chain links TRBV5-1 to TRBJ1-6, with D uncertain. CDR1 is SGHRS, CDR2 YFSETQ, per germline. The germline V and J ends were trimmed by 4 bases and 7 bases, with 9 bases remaining between them. The CDR3 spans 13 residues. CDR3 sequence reads: CASSSNSNSPLHF. The CDR3 nucleotides read TGCGCCAGCAGCAGTAACAGCAATTCACCCCTCCACTTT.

This clone was recorded a few times. The chain recombines TRBV14 with TRBJ2-1; 7 bases are a match to TRBD1. With V trimmed by 1 base and J by 5 bases, 2 bases remained unmatched. Germline V gives CDR1 SGHDN, CDR2 FVKESK. There are 14 residues in the CDR3. This CDR3 is CASSQGQGNNEQFF. The CDR3 coding sequence is TGTGCCAGCAGCCAAGGACAGGGTAACAATGAGCAGTTCTTC.

A few counts support this clone. This chain joins TRBV5-6 and TRBJ2-1; tentatively, D is TRBD2 (5 bases). The CDR3 is 14 amino acids. Germline CDR1 and CDR2: SGHDT and YYEEEE. V gave up 4 bases and J gave up 6 bases, with 14 bases separating them. The DNA for the CDR3 is TGTGCCAGCAGCGAACCGGACTGGGGCAATGAGCAGTTCTTC. Translating gives CASSEPDWGNEQFF. Based on the CDR3 plus reference TRBV5-6 and TRBJ2-1, the full variable domain is DAGVTQSPTHLIKTRGQQVTLRCSPKSGHDTVSWYQQALGQGPQFIFQYYEEEERQRGNFPDRFSGHQFPNYSSELNVNALLLGDSALYLCASSEPDWGNEQFFGPGTRLTVL.

In this sample, this clone turned up a few times. This chain uses TRBV7-3 with TRBJ2-1; TRBD2 aligns across 8 bases. V lost 1 base and J lost 9; bases outside the gene matches: 8. The CDR3 is made up of 15 amino acids. Germline assignment: CDR1 SGHTA and CDR2 FQGTGA. DNA of the CDR3: TGTGCCAGCAGCTTAAACGGGAGGGCTTCTGGTGAGCAGTTCTTC. This gives the protein CASSLNGRASGEQFF.

Details on this clone: Distinct nucleotide sequences in the sample also encode this CDR3. DNA for the CDR3: TGCGCCAGCAGCTTAGTCTCTGGGGCCAACGTCCTGACTTTC. Amino acid sequence: CASSLVSGANVLTF. The J gene is TRBJ2-6, the V gene TRBV5-1; D not resolved. CDR3 size: 14 residues. Germline assignment: CDR1 SGHRS and CDR2 YFSETQ. Trimming stripped 2 bases from V and 0 bases from J, with 3 bases between.

This clone was observed at least ten times. This chain joins TRBV30 and TRBJ2-1; no definite D call. The CDR3 has 14 residues. The ends were cut back, 2 bases at V and 12 bases at J, with 20 bases in the middle. Germline V lookup: CDR1 GTSNPN, CDR2 SVGIG (reference sequence). CDR3 bases: TGTGCCTGGAGTCCTTCCCTCAGGACCGTCAGGCAGTTCTTC. Amino acids: CAWSPSLRTVRQFF.

In its sample, this clone was seen a few times. The rearrangement joins TRBV6-6 to TRBJ1-4; D is ambiguous. The CDR3 runs 13 residues. Germline V gene sequence: CDR1 MNHNY, CDR2 SVGAGI (reference sequence). Trimming stripped 2 bases from V and 8 bases from J, with 9 bases between. The CDR3 loop reads CASSYPLEEKLFF. The CDR3 DNA is TGTGCCAGCAGTTACCCTCTCGAGGAAAAACTGTTTTTT.

This clone was detected many times. Other DNA sequences in this sample translate to the same CDR3. The genes are TRBV28 and TRBJ2-5; tentatively, D is TRBD2 (5 bases). Germline-derived CDR1 and CDR2 are MDHEN and SYDVKM. This CDR3 comprises 13 residues. The V gene lost 3 bases and the J gene lost 5 bases, with 10 bases spanning the gap. The CDR3 DNA reads as TGTGCCAGCAGTTTGGCGGGTCGGGAGACCCAGTACTTC. It encodes CASSLAGRETQYF.

The V call is TRBV7-6, the J call TRBJ1-6, with a possible D match to TRBD1 (5 bases). CDR1 is SGHVS, CDR2 FNYEAQ, per germline. V gave up 6 bases and J gave up 8 bases, with 14 bases separating them. The CDR3 runs 14 residues. As DNA, the CDR3 is TGTGCCAGCAGTCCCGTGGCGGGGGATTCACCCCTCCACTTT. This encodes CASSPVAGDSPLHF.

This clone was seen more than once but under ten times. The CDR3 spells CASSLETGIIYNEQFF. In nucleotides, the CDR3 is TGTGCCAGCAGCTTAGAAACAGGGATAATTTACAATGAGCAGTTCTTC. The chain is built from TRBV7-2 and TRBJ2-1; a possible D gene is TRBD1 (6 bases). V was cut by 1 base and J by 4 bases, with 14 bases left in between. Germline-derived CDR1 and CDR2 are SGHTA and FQGNSA. CDR3 length equals 16 residues.